Below, 27 T cell receptor beta chains from the same sample are listed, as sequenced in a study of T and B cells in COVID-19 patients. From blood, about 250-500 ng of genomic DNA served as TRB template. BIOMED2 TRB-A/B primer pools were used in multiplex TRB PCR. TCRdb ran MiXCR on the multiplex PCR reads and lists one entry per CDR3 protein. The sample comprises 20,000 to 25,000 distinct CDR3 sequences, approximately 29% of which are singletons, and 2.8% rests with the top ten. The specimen sequenced was blood. All receptors come from a human donor who had recovered from COVID-19.

This clonotype was observed at least ten times. The V call is TRBV30, the J call TRBJ2-5, with 9 bases that match TRBD1. Germline V gene lookup returns CDR1 GTSNPN and CDR2 SVGIG (reference sequence). V dropped 4 bases and J dropped 0; count of bases not matched to a gene: 6. The CDR3 loop spans 15 amino acids. CDR3 sequence (DNA): TGTGCCTGGACTCCGGGACAGGGTAACCAAGAGACCCAGTACTTC. It is translated as CAWTPGQGNQETQYF.

With respect to this clonotype: A much larger clone differs from this one at a single base, so this may be a read error. No conserved phenylalanine or tryptophan is present at the end of the CDR3, so a read error is the likely explanation. DNA for the CDR3: TGTGCCTGGAGTCTAGCGGGGGGGCAGTTCGTC. This sequence encodes CAWSLAGGQFV. The rearrangement uses TRBV30 and TRBJ2-1, with 11 nucleotides matching TRBD2. This CDR3 spans 11 amino acids. J was trimmed by 12 bases and V by 2 bases; bases with no gene match: 0. Germline V gene data show CDR1 as GTSNPN and CDR2 as SVGIG (reference sequence).

About this clonotype: One junction end does not reproduce the germline sequence, and a read error may be involved. The chain employs TRBV19 and TRBJ2-6, with D perhaps matching TRBD1 (6 bases). Looked up from germline, CDR1 is LNHDA and CDR2 is SQIVND (reference sequence). The CDR3 is made up of 17 amino acids. CDR3 sequence (DNA): TGTGCCAGTAGTAACAGGGTCGTGGGCTCTAGGGCCAACGTCCTGACTTTC. Translation gives CASSNRVVGSRANVLTF.

This rearrangement joins TRBV5-1 to TRBJ2-5; D gene unclear. This CDR3 spans 13 amino acids. V was trimmed by 7 bases and J by 11 bases, leaving 21 bases between them. CDR1 is SGHRS and CDR2 is YFSETQ in the germline V gene. CDR3 DNA: TGCGCCAGCGAGCCCGGACCGGCAGTATGTCAGTACTTC. It yields the protein CASEPGPAVCQYF.

This clonotype is labeled as medium-sized. J is TRBJ2-1 and V is TRBV29-1; D gene ambiguous. The CDR3 loop spans 12 amino acids. V lost 2 bases and J lost 1, with 3 bases in between. Germline V CDR1 and CDR2: SQVTM, ANQGSEA. The CDR3 loop reads CSVERSYNEQFF. The CDR3 DNA reads as TGCAGCGTTGAACGGTCCTACAATGAGCAGTTCTTC.

The chain recombines TRBV11-1 with TRBJ1-2, with D unclear. The length of the CDR3 is 13 residues. The V gene's germline CDR1 is SGHAT and CDR2 FQDESV (reference sequence). The V end was cut by 6 bases, the J end by 4 bases, with 12 bases between. CDR3 region: CASRPLGVYGYTF. The CDR3 DNA is TGTGCCAGCAGACCTCTGGGCGTCTATGGCTACACCTTC.

This chain links TRBV11-1 with TRBJ1-1, with unresolved D. V lost 6 bases and J lost 0, with 11 bases in between. The CDR3 runs 14 residues. Germline loops: CDR1 SGHAT, CDR2 FQDESV (reference sequence). As DNA, the CDR3 is TGTGCCAGCAGTCCTGGACGGCTGAACACTGAAGCTTTCTTT. This codes for CASSPGRLNTEAFF. Together with reference TRBV11-1 and TRBJ1-1, the CDR3 gives the full variable domain: EAEVAQSPRYKITEKSQAVAFWCDPISGHATLYWYRQILGQGPELLVQFQDESVVDDSQLPKDRFSAERLKGVDSTLKIQPAELGDSAMYLCASSPGRLNTEAFFGQGTRLTVV.

In this sample, this clonotype turned up a few times. The chain couples TRBV19 to TRBJ1-1; 9 nucleotides line up with TRBD1. Trimming removed 5 bases from V and 0 bases from J; junction bases left unmatched: 4. Per the germline V gene, CDR1 is LNHDA and CDR2 is SQIVND (reference sequence). There are 15 residues in the CDR3. CDR3 nucleotide sequence: TGTGCCAGTAGTCCCGGGACAGGGATGAACACTGAAGCTTTCTTT. Translated: CASSPGTGMNTEAFF. Based on the CDR3 plus reference TRBV19 and TRBJ1-1, the full variable domain is DGGITQSPKYLFRKEGQNVTLSCEQNLNHDAMYWYRQDPGQGLRLIYYSQIVNDFQKGDIAEGYSVSREKKESFPLTVTSAQKNPTAFYLCASSPGTGMNTEAFFGQGTRLTVV.

CDR3 sequence: CASSSRGQGTGELFF. CDR3 coding DNA: TGTGCCAGCAGTTCTAGAGGACAGGGGACCGGGGAGCTGTTTTTT. The chain has TRBV27 and TRBJ2-2, with 9 bases aligning to TRBD1. With V trimmed by 4 bases and J by 5 bases, 5 bases remained unmatched. Germline V lookup: CDR1 MNHEY, CDR2 SMNVEV (reference sequence). The CDR3 runs 15 residues.

The chain joins TRBV12-3 or TRBV12-4 to TRBJ2-5; D not resolved. The germline V and J ends were trimmed by 3 bases and 3 bases, with 11 bases remaining between them. The CDR3 length is 14 residues. The CDR3 sequence is CASSFWQHEETQYF. The DNA of the CDR3 is TGTGCCAGCAGTTTCTGGCAGCATGAAGAGACCCAGTACTTC.

Concerning this clonotype: The junction shows a germline mismatch at one end, possibly a read error. The genes are TRBV7-4 and TRBJ2-3; D may correspond to TRBD1 or TRBD2 (5 bases each). This CDR3 has 15 residues. CDR1 and CDR2 from the germline V gene are SGHVT and SQSDAQ. DNA of the CDR3: TGTGCCAGCAGCTTATCGGGGTGGGGCACAGATACGCAGTGTTTT. It encodes CASSLSGWGTDTQCF.

This clonotype was found many times. V is TRBV27 and J is TRBJ2-7, with 8 bases identical to TRBD1. CDR3 length: 15 residues. Per germline, CDR1 MNHEY and CDR2 SMNVEV (reference sequence). The J segment lost 5 bases and the V segment lost 4 bases, leaving 10 bases of the junction unmatched. As DNA, the CDR3 is TGTGCCAGCAGTTCACTCGGACAGGGTCAAGACGAGCAGTACTTC. This codes for CASSSLGQGQDEQYF.

Comments on this clonotype: This may arise from a read error, as a much more abundant clone is one base away. The V and J genes are TRBV6-1 and TRBJ2-5; TRBD2 aligns across 14 bases. Germline loops: CDR1 MNHNS, CDR2 SASEGT. This CDR3 spans 16 amino acids. CDR3 protein: CARSVTSGRARETQYF. DNA for the CDR3: TGTGCCAGAAGTGTGACTAGCGGGAGGGCGAGGGAGACCCAGTACTTC.

Sample share makes this clonotype medium-sized. The rearrangement links TRBV6-5 to TRBJ2-7; the D gene is possibly TRBD1 (6 bases). V was cut by 6 bases and J by 6 bases, with 9 bases left in between. The CDR3 has 11 residues. Per germline, CDR1 MNHEY and CDR2 SVGAGI. In nucleotides, the CDR3 is TGTGCCAGCAGCCTCAGGGGCGAGCAGTACTTC. It yields the protein CASSLRGEQYF.

The rearrangement links TRBV5-4 to TRBJ2-3; 9 bases fit TRBD2. V lost 3 bases to trimming and J lost 4 bases; unmatched junction nucleotides: 3. This CDR3 is 14 amino acids long. Germline-derived CDR1 and CDR2 are SGHNT and YYREEE (reference sequence). For the CDR3, the DNA is TGTGCCAGCAGCTCTAGCGGGAACCCAGATACGCAGTATTTT. It translates to CASSSSGNPDTQYF.

This chain uses TRBV13 with TRBJ2-1, with 10 bases lining up with TRBD2. Looked up from germline, CDR1 is PRHDT and CDR2 is FYEKMQ (reference sequence). V was pared by 0 bases and J by 6 bases, with 5 bases of the junction left unmatched. The CDR3 runs 16 residues. The DNA of the CDR3 is TGTGCCAGCAGCTTAGGACTAGCGGGAAGGGCCAATGAGCAGTTCTTC. Its translation is CASSLGLAGRANEQFF.

The gene calls are TRBV19 and TRBJ2-1, with 10 bases identical to TRBD2. Per germline, CDR1 LNHDA and CDR2 SQIVND (reference sequence). This CDR3 comprises 17 residues. Trimming at V came to 3 bases and at J to 0 bases, leaving 5 bases not matched to a gene. The CDR3: CASSISASGSSYNEQFF. The CDR3 DNA is TGTGCCAGTAGTATTTCGGCTAGCGGGAGCTCCTACAATGAGCAGTTCTTC.

The chain has TRBV5-1 and TRBJ2-2; maybe TRBD2 (5 bases). The CDR3 spans 14 residues. V dropped 4 bases and J dropped 4 bases, with 11 bases sitting between them. Germline values: CDR1 SGHRS, CDR2 YFSETQ. CDR3 bases: TGCGCCAGCAGCCCCGCTAGCTTCACCGGGGAGCTGTTTTTT. Protein product: CASSPASFTGELFF.

Only a few counts were recorded for this clonotype. CDR3 in amino acids: CASSSRLVLPATDTQYF. The CDR3 DNA is TGTGCCAGCAGCTCTCGCCTGGTCCTGCCAGCGACAGATACGCAGTATTTT. The V and J genes are TRBV12-3 or TRBV12-4 and TRBJ2-3; no clear D. This CDR3 region has 17 residues. Trimming took off 6 bases at V and 3 bases at J, with 22 bases between the two ends.

This chain links TRBV29-1 with TRBJ1-1; D is possibly TRBD1 (6 bases). Germline assignment: CDR1 SQVTM and CDR2 ANQGSEA. The V end was cut by 5 bases, the J end by 1 base, with 11 bases between. This CDR3 is 13 amino acids long. CDR3 sequence: CSVKTGTNTEAFF. The DNA of the CDR3 is TGCAGCGTTAAGACAGGAACGAACACTGAAGCTTTCTTT.

The chain joins TRBV5-6 to TRBJ2-5, with 12 bases lining up with TRBD2. CDR1 and CDR2 (germline): SGHDT, YYEEEE. V dropped 3 bases and J dropped 4; count of bases not matched to a gene: 1. The CDR3 runs to 14 residues. The CDR3 DNA reads as TGTGCCAGCAGCTGGGGACTAGCGGGAGAGACCCAGTACTTC. Translated, it gives CASSWGLAGETQYF.

The genes are TRBV14 and TRBJ2-3; possible D gene TRBD2, 5 bases. The CDR3 is 18 residues long. Germline V CDR1 and CDR2: SGHDN, FVKESK. Trimming shortened V by 0 bases and J by 2 bases, and 18 bases separated the two germline ends. CDR3 DNA: TGTGCCAGCAGCCAAGATAGTGTGAGCGGCAGGTCCACAGATACGCAGTATTTT. Translated, it gives CASSQDSVSGRSTDTQYF.

The J gene is TRBJ2-2, the V gene TRBV6-1; perhaps TRBD1 as D (5 bases). The CDR3 totals 15 residues. The germline gives CDR1 MNHNS, CDR2 SASEGT. The V and J ends lost 2 bases and 3 bases respectively, with 10 bases between them. For the CDR3, the DNA is TGTGCCAGCAGTGAAAATCCAGGGTACACCGGGGAGCTGTTTTTT. Protein: CASSENPGYTGELFF.

The rearrangement links TRBV6-6 to TRBJ2-2; D is perhaps TRBD2 (5 bases). CDR1 MNHNY and CDR2 SVGAGI come from the germline V gene (reference sequence). V shed 7 bases and J shed 2 bases, with 17 bases lying between them. This CDR3 region has 16 residues. In DNA, the CDR3 is TGTGCCAGCACTTCTACCCCCACGGGAAACACCGGGGAGCTGTTTTTT. Its translation is CASTSTPTGNTGELFF.

This clonotype was seen many times. The chain employs TRBV13 and TRBJ2-7, with D possibly being TRBD1 (6 bases). The CDR3 has 13 amino acids. Per the germline V gene, CDR1 is PRHDT and CDR2 is FYEKMQ (reference sequence). Between the trimmed V and J ends, which lost 4 bases and 8 bases, there was a span of 15 bases. The DNA for the CDR3 is TGTGCCAGCAGCTCGCCGACAGGTGTCAAGCAGTACTTC. Its protein product is CASSSPTGVKQYF.

The CDR3 region is CAWRGTGKREQYF. In nucleotides, the CDR3 is TGTGCCTGGAGAGGGACAGGGAAACGGGAGCAGTACTTC. The chain uses TRBV30 and TRBJ2-7; 9 positions agree with TRBD1. V dropped 3 bases and J dropped 7; count of bases not matched to a gene: 7. The CDR3 sequence is 13 residues long. CDR1 is GTSNPN and CDR2 is SVGIG in the germline V gene (reference sequence).

This clonotype ranks as medium-sized. The chain links TRBV29-1 to TRBJ2-6, with D unclear. CDR3 length equals 15 residues. Trimming pared 5 bases from V and 1 base from J, leaving 12 bases between. Germline assignment: CDR1 SQVTM and CDR2 ANQGSEA. The CDR3 spells CSVLSGVSGANVLTF. The CDR3 DNA reads TGCAGCGTTTTAAGTGGGGTATCTGGGGCCAACGTCCTGACTTTC.